These 13 T cell receptor beta chains originate from one sample sequenced in a study of T-cell reconstitution after alpha-beta-depleted transplantation in children. It was with unique molecular identifiers that the TCRbeta library was prepared. TCRdb re-analysed the PCR reads in MiXCR, keeping a single row per CDR3 protein. The data contain about 200,000 distinct CDR3 sequences, approximately 8.4% of them singletons. Sample: PBMCs, mostly from graft donor cells, taken 360 days after TCRalphabeta/CD19-depleted stem cell transplant. These receptors originate from a male patient aged 2-10 years who had a stem cell transplant for acute myeloid leukemia, so the T cells may come from the graft donor.

J is TRBJ2-3 and V is TRBV9; the D gene is possibly TRBD2 (6 bases). The germline CDR1 and CDR2 sequences are SGDLS and YYNGEE. The ends were cut back, 0 bases at V and 0 bases at J, with 8 bases in the middle. This CDR3 is built from 15 residues. The CDR3 is CASSVGRGSTDTQYF. CDR3 in DNA: TGTGCCAGCAGCGTAGGGAGGGGTAGCACAGATACGCAGTATTTT.

In this sample, this clonotype turned up many times. The CDR3: CASSQSGKKNTEAFF. The CDR3 DNA reads TGTGCCAGCAGCCAATCAGGGAAAAAGAACACTGAAGCTTTCTTT. The chain couples TRBV4-2 to TRBJ1-1, with D perhaps matching TRBD1 (5 bases). Trimming shortened V by 2 bases and J by 1 base, and 11 bases separated the two germline ends. Germline CDR1 is LGHNA and CDR2 is YNFKEQ. The CDR3 is 15 residues long.

This clonotype was recorded at least ten times. V and J are TRBV6-5 and TRBJ2-1; TRBD2 matches 10 bases. Germline CDR1 MNHEY, CDR2 SVGAGI. V lost 7 bases and J lost 4; bases outside the gene matches: 4. The CDR3 consists of 14 residues. As DNA, the CDR3 is TGTGCCAGCACTTTAGCGGGAGGATACAATGAGCAGTTCTTC. Translation: CASTLAGGYNEQFF.

This clonotype came up a few times. The gene calls are TRBV6-6 and TRBJ1-2; unclear D gene. The CDR3 sequence is 11 residues long. With 8 bases removed from V and 0 bases from J, the gap between germline ends came to 4 bases. The germline CDR1 and CDR2 sequences are MNHNY and SVGAGI (reference sequence). The CDR3 here is CASGTNYGYTF. As DNA, the CDR3 is TGTGCCAGCGGGACTAACTATGGCTACACCTTC.

This clonotype was recorded at least ten times. The chain employs TRBV4-2 and TRBJ2-3; D not certain. The CDR3 spans 13 residues. Germline values: CDR1 LGHNA, CDR2 YNFKEQ. The V end lost 4 bases, the J end lost 2 bases, and 7 bases lay between the germline ends. The CDR3 DNA reads TGTGCCAGCAGCCCGGACCACACAGATACGCAGTATTTT. It encodes CASSPDHTDTQYF.

This chain uses TRBV7-2 with TRBJ1-2, with D possibly matching TRBD1 (6 bases). The V end lost 4 bases, the J end lost 4 bases, and 13 bases lay between the germline ends. CDR3 length: 14 residues. Germline V gives CDR1 SGHTA, CDR2 FQGNSA. In DNA form, the CDR3 reads TGTGCCAGCAGCTCACGTAGGGGGAGCTATGGCTACACCTTC. Amino acid sequence: CASSSRRGSYGYTF.

This clonotype has just a few counts. This sequence joins TRBV27 and TRBJ2-1, with no clear D. This CDR3 is 14 amino acids long. The V gene lost 6 bases and the J gene lost 4 bases, with 13 bases spanning the gap. The V gene's germline CDR1 is MNHEY and CDR2 SMNVEV (reference sequence). This CDR3 is CASRAAPMYNEQFF. As DNA, the CDR3 is TGTGCCAGCAGGGCGGCCCCAATGTACAATGAGCAGTTCTTC.

This clonotype was recorded at least ten times. V and J are TRBV18 and TRBJ2-3; D not certain. Germline CDR1 and CDR2: KGHSH and LQKENI. V was shortened by 5 bases and J by 4 bases, with 13 bases between the two germline ends. The CDR3 contains 14 residues. The CDR3 loop reads CASSVTRTADTQYF. As DNA, the CDR3 is TGTGCCAGCTCAGTGACAAGAACCGCAGATACGCAGTATTTT.

By its share, this clonotype is medium-sized. This chain connects TRBV7-9 to TRBJ2-7; possibly TRBD2 for D (6 bases). V dropped 4 bases and J dropped 4 bases, with 14 bases sitting between them. This CDR3 is 14 amino acids long. Germline CDR1 reads SEHNR; CDR2 reads FQNEAQ (reference sequence). The DNA of the CDR3 is TGTGCCAGCAGCTGGTCAGAGGAGGGTTACGAGCAGTACGTC. Amino acid sequence: CASSWSEEGYEQYV.

The rearrangement uses TRBV20-1 and TRBJ1-1; TRBD1 is a possible D gene (6 bases). The V gene's germline CDR1 is DFQATT and CDR2 SNEGSKA (reference sequence). This CDR3 region has 15 residues. Trimming removed 0 bases from V and 7 bases from J, with 18 bases in between. CDR3 region: CSAREPGAWFNEAFF. CDR3 nucleotide sequence: TGCAGTGCTAGAGAGCCAGGGGCTTGGTTTAATGAAGCTTTCTTT.

The V and J genes are TRBV24-1 and TRBJ2-1; 7 bases match TRBD2. V dropped 7 bases and J dropped 2; count of bases not matched to a gene: 7. This CDR3 has 15 amino acids. Germline CDR1 is KGHDR and CDR2 is SFDVKD. The CDR3 DNA is TGTGCCACCAGCCCCGGGGGGACCCCCTACAATGAGCAGTTCTTC. This gives the protein CATSPGGTPYNEQFF.

As DNA, the CDR3 is TGCAGCGCTACGGACCGCTCTGGAAACACCATATATTTT. It specifies CSATDRSGNTIYF. The chain joins TRBV29-1 to TRBJ1-3; D gene uncertain. CDR1 and CDR2 from the germline V gene are SQVTM and ANQGSEA. Trimming shortened V by 7 bases and J by 0 bases, and 10 bases separated the two germline ends. The CDR3 has 13 residues.

This rearrangement joins TRBV12-3 or TRBV12-4 to TRBJ1-2; tentatively, D is TRBD1 (6 bases). V lost 6 bases, J lost 6 bases, and 17 bases lay in between. CDR3 size: 14 residues. The CDR3 coding sequence is TGTGCCAGCAGCCAACAAACAGGGAAGGATGGCTACACCTTC. Translating it yields CASSQQTGKDGYTF.